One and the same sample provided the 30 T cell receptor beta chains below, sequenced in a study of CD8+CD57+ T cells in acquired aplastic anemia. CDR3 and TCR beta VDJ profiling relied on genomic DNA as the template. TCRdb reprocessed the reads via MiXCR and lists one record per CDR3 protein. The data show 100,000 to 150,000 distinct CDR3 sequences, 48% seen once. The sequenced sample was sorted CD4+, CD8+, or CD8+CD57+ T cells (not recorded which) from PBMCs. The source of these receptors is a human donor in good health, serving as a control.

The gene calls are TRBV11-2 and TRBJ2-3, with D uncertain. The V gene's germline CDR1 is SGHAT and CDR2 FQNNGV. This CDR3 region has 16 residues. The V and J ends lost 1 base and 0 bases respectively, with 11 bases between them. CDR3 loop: CASSLGGPPSTDTQYF. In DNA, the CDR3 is TGTGCCAGCAGCTTAGGCGGCCCTCCTAGCACAGATACGCAGTATTTT.

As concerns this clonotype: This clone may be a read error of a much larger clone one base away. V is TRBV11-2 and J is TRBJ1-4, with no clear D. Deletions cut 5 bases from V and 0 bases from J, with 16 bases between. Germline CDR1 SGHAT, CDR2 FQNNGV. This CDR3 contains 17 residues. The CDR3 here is CASSPSGSGPTNEKLFF. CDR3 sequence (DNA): TGTGCCAGCAGCCCGAGTGGGTCGGGCCCAACTAATGAAAAACTGTTTTTT.

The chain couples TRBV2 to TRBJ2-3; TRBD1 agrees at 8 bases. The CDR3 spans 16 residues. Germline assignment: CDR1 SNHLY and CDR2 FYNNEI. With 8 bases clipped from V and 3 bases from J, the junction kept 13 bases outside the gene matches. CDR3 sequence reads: CASHDGGTGRTDTQYF. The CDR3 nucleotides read TGTGCCAGCCATGATGGGGGGACAGGTCGAACAGATACGCAGTATTTT.

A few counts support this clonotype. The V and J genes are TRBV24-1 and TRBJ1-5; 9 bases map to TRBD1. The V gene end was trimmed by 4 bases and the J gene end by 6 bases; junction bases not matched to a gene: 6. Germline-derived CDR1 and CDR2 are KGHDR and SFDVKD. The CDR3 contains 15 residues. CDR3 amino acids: CATSEGTGWRQPQHF. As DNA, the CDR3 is TGTGCCACCAGTGAAGGGACAGGGTGGCGTCAGCCCCAGCATTTT.

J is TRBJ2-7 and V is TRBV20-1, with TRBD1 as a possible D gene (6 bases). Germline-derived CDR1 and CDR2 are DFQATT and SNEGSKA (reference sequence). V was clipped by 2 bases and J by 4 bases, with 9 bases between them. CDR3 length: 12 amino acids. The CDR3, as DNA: TGCAGTGCTAGAACAGGGCGGTACGAGCAGTACTTC. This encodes CSARTGRYEQYF.

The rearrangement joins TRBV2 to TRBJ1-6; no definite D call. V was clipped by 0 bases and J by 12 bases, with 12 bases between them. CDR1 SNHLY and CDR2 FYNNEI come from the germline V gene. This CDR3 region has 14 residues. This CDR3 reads CASSEARTVGPLHF. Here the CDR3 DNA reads TGTGCCAGCAGTGAAGCTAGAACCGTCGGACCCCTCCACTTT.

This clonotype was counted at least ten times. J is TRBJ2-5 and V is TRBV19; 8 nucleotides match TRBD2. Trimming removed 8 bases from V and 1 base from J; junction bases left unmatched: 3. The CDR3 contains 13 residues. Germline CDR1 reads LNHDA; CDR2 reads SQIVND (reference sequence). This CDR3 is CASSSGSQETQYF. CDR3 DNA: TGTGCCAGTTCTAGCGGGTCCCAAGAGACCCAGTACTTC.

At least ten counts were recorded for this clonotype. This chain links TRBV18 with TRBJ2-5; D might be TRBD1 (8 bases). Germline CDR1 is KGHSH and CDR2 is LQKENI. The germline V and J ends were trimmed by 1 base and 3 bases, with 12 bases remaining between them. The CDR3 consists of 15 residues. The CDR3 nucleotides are TGTGCCAGCTCACCACGGACAGGGAGGGAAGAGACCCAGTACTTC. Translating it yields CASSPRTGREETQYF.

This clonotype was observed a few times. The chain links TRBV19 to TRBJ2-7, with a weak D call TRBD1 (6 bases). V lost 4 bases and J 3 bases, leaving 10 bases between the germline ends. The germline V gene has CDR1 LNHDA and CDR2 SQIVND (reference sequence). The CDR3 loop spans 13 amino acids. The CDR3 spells CASSKQGGYEQYF. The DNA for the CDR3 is TGTGCCAGTAGTAAACAGGGTGGCTACGAGCAGTACTTC.

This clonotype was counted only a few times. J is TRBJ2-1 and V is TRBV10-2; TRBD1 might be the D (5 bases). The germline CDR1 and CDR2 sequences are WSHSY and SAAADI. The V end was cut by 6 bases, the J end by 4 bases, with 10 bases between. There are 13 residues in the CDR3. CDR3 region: CASRGLEYNEQFF. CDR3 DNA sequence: TGCGCCAGCAGGGGGCTGGAATACAATGAGCAGTTCTTC.

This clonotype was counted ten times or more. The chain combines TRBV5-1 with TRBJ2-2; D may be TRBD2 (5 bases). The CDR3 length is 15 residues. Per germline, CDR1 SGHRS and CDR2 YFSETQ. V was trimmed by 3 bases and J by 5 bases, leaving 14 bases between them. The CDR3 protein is CASSSPPPGTGELFF. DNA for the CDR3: TGCGCCAGCAGCTCGCCCCCACCGGGGACCGGGGAGCTGTTTTTT.

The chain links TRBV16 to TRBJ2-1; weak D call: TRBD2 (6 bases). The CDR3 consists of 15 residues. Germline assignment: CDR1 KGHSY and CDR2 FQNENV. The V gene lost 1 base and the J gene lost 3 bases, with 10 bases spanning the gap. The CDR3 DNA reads TGTGCCAGCAGCCAATATACGGGAGTCTACAATGAGCAGTTCTTC. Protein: CASSQYTGVYNEQFF.

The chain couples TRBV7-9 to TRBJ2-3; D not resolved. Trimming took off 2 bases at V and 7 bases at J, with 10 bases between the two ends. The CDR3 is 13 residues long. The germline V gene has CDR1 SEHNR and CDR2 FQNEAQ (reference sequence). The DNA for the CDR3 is TGTGCCAGCAGCTTATCCTCGACAAATACGCAGTATTTT. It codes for CASSLSSTNTQYF. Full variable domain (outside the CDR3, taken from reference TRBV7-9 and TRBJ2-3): DTGVSQNPRHKITKRGQNVTFRCDPISEHNRLYWYRQTLGQGPEFLTYFQNEAQLEKSRLLSDRFSAERPKGSFSTLEIQRTEQGDSAMYLCASSLSSTNTQYFGPGTRLTVL.

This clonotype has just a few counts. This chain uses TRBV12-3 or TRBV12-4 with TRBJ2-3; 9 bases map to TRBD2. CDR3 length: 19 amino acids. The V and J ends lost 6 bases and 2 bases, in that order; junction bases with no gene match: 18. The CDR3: CASSPKPLLAGAVTDTQYF. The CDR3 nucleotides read TGTGCCAGCAGCCCTAAACCATTATTAGCGGGGGCCGTCACAGATACGCAGTATTTT.

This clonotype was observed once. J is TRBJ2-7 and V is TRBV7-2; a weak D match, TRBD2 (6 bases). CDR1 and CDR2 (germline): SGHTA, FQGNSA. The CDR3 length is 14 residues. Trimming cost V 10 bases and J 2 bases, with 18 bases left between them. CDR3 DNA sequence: TGTGCCACCAGTCCGCAGGGACTGACCTACGAGCAGTACTTC. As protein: CATSPQGLTYEQYF.

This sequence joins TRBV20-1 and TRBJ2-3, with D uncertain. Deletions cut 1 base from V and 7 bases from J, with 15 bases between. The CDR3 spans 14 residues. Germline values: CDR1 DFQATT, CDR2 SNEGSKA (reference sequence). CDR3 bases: TGCAGTGCTAGAGCTAACACATATTCAAATACGCAGTATTTT. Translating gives CSARANTYSNTQYF.

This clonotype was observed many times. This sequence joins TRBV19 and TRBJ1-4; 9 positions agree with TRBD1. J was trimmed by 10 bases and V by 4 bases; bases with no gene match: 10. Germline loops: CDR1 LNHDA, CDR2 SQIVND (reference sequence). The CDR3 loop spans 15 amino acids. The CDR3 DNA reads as TGTGCCAGTAGTAACCCGGGACAGGGCTCGGCAAAACTGTTTTTT. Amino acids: CASSNPGQGSAKLFF.

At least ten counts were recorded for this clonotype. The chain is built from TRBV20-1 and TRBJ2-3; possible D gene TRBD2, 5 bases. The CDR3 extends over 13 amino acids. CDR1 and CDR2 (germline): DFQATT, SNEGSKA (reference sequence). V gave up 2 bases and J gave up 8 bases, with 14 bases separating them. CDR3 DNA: TGCAGTGCTAGATACCTAGCAGCCGGTACGCAGTATTTT. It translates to CSARYLAAGTQYF.

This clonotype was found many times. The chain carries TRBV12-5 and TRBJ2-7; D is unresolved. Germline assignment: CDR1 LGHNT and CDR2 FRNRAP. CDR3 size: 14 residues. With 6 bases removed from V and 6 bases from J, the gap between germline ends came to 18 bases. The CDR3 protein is CASGLGPAYSEQYF. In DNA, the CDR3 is TGTGCTAGTGGCCTTGGACCTGCATATTCCGAGCAGTACTTC. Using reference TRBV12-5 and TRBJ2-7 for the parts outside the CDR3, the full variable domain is DARVTQTPRHKVTEMGQEVTMRCQPILGHNTVFWYRQTMMQGLELLAYFRNRAPLDDSGMPKDRFSAEMPDATLATLKIQPSEPRDSAVYFCASGLGPAYSEQYFGPGTRLTVT.

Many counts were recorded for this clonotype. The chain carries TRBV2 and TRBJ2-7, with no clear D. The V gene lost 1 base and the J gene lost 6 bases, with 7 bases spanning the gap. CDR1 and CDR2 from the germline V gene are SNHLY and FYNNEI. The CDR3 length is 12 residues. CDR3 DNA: TGTGCCAGCAGTGAAGAGAGTCCCGAGCAGTACTTC. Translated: CASSEESPEQYF.

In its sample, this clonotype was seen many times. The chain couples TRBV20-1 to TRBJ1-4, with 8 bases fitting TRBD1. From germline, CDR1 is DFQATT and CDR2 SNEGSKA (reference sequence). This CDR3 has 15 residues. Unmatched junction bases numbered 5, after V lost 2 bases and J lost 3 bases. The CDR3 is CSARRTGNSNEKLFF. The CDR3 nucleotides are TGCAGTGCTAGACGGACAGGGAACTCTAATGAAAAACTGTTTTTT.

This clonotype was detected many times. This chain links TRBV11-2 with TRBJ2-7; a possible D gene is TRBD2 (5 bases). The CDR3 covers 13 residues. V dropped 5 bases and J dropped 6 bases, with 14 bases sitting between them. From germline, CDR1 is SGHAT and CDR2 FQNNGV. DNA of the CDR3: TGTGCCAGCAGCCCGGTCGGACTTGGCGAGCAGTACTTC. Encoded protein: CASSPVGLGEQYF.

This CDR3 is CASSPQAGYNEQYF. The CDR3 nucleotides are TGTGCCAGCAGCCCCCAGGCGGGCTACAATGAGCAGTATTTT. The V and J genes are TRBV9 and TRBJ2-3, with a possible D match to TRBD2 (5 bases). Germline-derived CDR1 and CDR2 are SGDLS and YYNGEE. Deletions cut 4 bases from V and 11 bases from J, with 20 bases between. The CDR3 loop spans 14 amino acids.

CDR3 DNA sequence: TGTGCCAGTAGTATGGTCGGGGGCACTGAAGCTTTCTTT. Translated: CASSMVGGTEAFF. The chain has TRBV19 and TRBJ1-1; D possibly corresponds to TRBD1 (5 bases). V lost 3 bases and J lost 4, with 9 bases in between. CDR1 is LNHDA, CDR2 SQIVND, per germline (reference sequence). The CDR3 runs to 13 residues. The complete variable domain, with remaining parts taken from reference TRBV19 and TRBJ1-1, reads DGGITQSPKYLFRKEGQNVTLSCEQNLNHDAMYWYRQDPGQGLRLIYYSQIVNDFQKGDIAEGYSVSREKKESFPLTVTSAQKNPTAFYLCASSMVGGTEAFFGQGTRLTVV.

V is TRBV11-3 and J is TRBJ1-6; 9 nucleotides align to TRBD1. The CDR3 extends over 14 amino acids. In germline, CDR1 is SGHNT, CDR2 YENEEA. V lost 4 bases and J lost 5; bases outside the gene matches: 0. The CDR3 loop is CASSWDRDNSPLHF. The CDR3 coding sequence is TGTGCCAGCAGCTGGGACAGGGATAATTCACCCCTCCACTTT.

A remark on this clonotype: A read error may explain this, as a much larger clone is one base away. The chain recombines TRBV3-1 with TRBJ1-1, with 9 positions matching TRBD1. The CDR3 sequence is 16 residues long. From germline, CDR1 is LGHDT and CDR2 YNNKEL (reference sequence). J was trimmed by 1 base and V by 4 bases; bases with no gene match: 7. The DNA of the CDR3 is TGTGCCAGCAGCCCCCCCGGGACAGGGAGGAACACTGAAGCTTTCTTT. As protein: CASSPPGTGRNTEAFF.

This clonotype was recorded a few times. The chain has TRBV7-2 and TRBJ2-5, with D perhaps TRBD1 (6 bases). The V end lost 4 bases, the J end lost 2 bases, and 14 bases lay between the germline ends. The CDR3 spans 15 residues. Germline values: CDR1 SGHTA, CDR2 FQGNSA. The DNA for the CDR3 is TGTGCCAGCAGCTCCACAGGGTTTGGGCAAGAGACCCAGTACTTC. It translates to CASSSTGFGQETQYF.

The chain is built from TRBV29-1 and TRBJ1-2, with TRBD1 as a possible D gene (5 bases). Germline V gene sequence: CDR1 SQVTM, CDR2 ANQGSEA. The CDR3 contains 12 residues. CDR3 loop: CSAGTPGDGYTF. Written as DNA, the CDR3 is TGCAGTGCTGGGACGCCGGGAGACGGCTACACCTTC.

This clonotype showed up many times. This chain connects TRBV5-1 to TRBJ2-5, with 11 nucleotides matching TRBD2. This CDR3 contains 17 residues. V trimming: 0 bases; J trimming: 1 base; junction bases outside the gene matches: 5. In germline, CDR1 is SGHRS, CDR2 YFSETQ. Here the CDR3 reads CASSLGGLAGPQETQYF. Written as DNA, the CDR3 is TGCGCCAGCAGCTTGGGAGGACTAGCGGGTCCCCAAGAGACCCAGTACTTC.

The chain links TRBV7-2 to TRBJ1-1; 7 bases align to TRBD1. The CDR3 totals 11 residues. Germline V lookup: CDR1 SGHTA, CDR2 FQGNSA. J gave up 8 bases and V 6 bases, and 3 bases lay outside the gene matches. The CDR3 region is CASRGTEEAFF. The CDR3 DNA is TGTGCCAGCAGGGGGACAGAAGAAGCTTTCTTT.